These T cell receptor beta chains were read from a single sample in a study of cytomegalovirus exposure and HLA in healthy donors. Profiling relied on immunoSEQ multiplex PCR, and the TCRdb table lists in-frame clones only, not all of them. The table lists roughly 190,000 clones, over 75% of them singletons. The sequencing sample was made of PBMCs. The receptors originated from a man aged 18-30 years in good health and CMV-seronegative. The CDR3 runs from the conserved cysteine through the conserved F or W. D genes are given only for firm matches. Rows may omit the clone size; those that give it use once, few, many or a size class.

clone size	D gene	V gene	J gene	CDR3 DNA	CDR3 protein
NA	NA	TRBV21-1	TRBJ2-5	TGTGCCAGCAGCAAAGGAGGGACCCAGTACTTC	CASSKGGTQYF
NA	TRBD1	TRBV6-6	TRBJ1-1	TGTGCCAGTGAGGGGGCGAACACTGAAGCTTTCTTT	CASEGANTEAFF
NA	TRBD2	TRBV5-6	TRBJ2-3	TGTGCCAGCAGCACTAGCGGGGGGAACATAGCAGATACGCAGTATTTT	CASSTSGGNIADTQYF
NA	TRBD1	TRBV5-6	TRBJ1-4	TGTGCCAGCAGCCCGGACAGGGTTTTTGAAAAACTGTTTTTT	CASSPDRVFEKLFF
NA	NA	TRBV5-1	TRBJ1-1	TGCGCCAGCAGCCCAAGATACACGAACACTGAAGCTTTCTTT	CASSPRYTNTEAFF
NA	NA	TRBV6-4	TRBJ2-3	TGTGCCAGCAGGATTTCCCCTAGCGCCTCTACCCAGTATTTT	CASRISPSASTQYF
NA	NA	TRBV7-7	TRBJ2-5	TGTGCTAGCAGCTTAGACAGGAACCCGGTGACCCAGTACTTC	CASSLDRNPVTQYF
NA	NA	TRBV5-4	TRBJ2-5	TGTGCCAGCAGCCTACAGGGAAGGGAGACCCAGTACTTC	CASSLQGRETQYF
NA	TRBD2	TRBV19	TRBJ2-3	TGTGCCAGTATTCCCACTAGCGGTACGCAGTATTTT	CASIPTSGTQYF
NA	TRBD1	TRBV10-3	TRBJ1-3	TGTGCCATCAGTGGGACAGGCCCCCCTGGAAACACCATATATTTT	CAISGTGPPGNTIYF
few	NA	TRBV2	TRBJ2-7	TGTGCCAGCAGTGAACAGGAGGTCTCCTACGAGCAGTACTTC	CASSEQEVSYEQYF
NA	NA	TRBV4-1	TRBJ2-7	TGCGCCAGCAGCCAAGATCCCCAGGGCTCCTACGAGCAGTACTTC	CASSQDPQGSYEQYF
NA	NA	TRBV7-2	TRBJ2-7	TGTGCCAGCAGCCAGGGGGGTGGCGAGCAGTACTTC	CASSQGGGEQYF
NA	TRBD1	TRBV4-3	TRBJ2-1	TGCGCCAGCAGCCAAGAGGTGCCCAGGGGGCGAATCAATGAGCAGTTCTTC	CASSQEVPRGRINEQFF
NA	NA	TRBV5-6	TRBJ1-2	TGTGCCAGCAGCCCTCAGGGAGGGTATGGCTACACCTTC	CASSPQGGYGYTF
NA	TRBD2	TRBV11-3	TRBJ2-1	TGTGCCAGCAGCTTAGGGGGGACTAGCAGCTACAATGAGCAGTTCTTC	CASSLGGTSSYNEQFF
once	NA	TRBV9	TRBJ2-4	TGTGCCAGCAGCCCCGGAAACACACAGGGTATTCAGTACTTC	CASSPGNTQGIQYF
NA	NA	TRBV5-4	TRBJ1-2	TGTGCCAGCAGCTGGGGCTCAGCGTCGTATGGCTACACCTTC	CASSWGSASYGYTF
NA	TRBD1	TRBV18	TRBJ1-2	TGTGCCAGCTCACCAGGGACAGCTAACTATGGCTACACCTTC	CASSPGTANYGYTF
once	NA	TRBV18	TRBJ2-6	TGTGCCAGCTCACCACTGCTGACAGCTCTTACCATCTCTGGGGCCAACGTCCTGACTTTC	CASSPLLTALTISGANVLTF
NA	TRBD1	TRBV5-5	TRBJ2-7	TGTGCCAGCAGCTTGTTTTGGGACAGGAATAAATACGAGCAGTACTTC	CASSLFWDRNKYEQYF
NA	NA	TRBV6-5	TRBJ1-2	TGTGCCAGCAGTTACTCGATCGGGAGTGGATTTGGCTACACCTTC	CASSYSIGSGFGYTF
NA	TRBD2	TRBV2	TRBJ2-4	TGTGCCAGCACGGTGACTAGCAGGTCCAAAAACATTCAGTACTTC	CASTVTSRSKNIQYF
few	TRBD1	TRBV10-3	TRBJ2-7	TGTGCCATCAGGAGGACAGGAACGGCCGAGCAGTACTTC	CAIRRTGTAEQYF
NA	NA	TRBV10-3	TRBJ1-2	TGTGCCATCAGTGTCACGGGGGGCTCTAACTATGGCTACACCTTC	CAISVTGGSNYGYTF
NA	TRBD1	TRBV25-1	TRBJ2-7	TGTGCCAGCACCACAGGGGGCGCGTTTAGCGAGCAGTACTTC	CASTTGGAFSEQYF
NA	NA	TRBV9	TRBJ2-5	TGTGCCAGCAGCCTGAGAGGGACTGCGGAGACCCAGTACTTC	CASSLRGTAETQYF
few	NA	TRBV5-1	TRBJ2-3	TGCGCCAGCAGCTCGGGGAGCACAGATACGCAGTATTTT	CASSSGSTDTQYF
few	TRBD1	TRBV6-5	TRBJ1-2	TGTGCCAGCAGTTCATACGGACAGGGCGACTACTATGGCTACACCTTC	CASSSYGQGDYYGYTF
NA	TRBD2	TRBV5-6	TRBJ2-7	TGTGCCAGCAGCTTGGACATCCGGCGGGGTAGCGGGTCCTCCTACGAGCAGTACTTC	CASSLDIRRGSGSSYEQYF